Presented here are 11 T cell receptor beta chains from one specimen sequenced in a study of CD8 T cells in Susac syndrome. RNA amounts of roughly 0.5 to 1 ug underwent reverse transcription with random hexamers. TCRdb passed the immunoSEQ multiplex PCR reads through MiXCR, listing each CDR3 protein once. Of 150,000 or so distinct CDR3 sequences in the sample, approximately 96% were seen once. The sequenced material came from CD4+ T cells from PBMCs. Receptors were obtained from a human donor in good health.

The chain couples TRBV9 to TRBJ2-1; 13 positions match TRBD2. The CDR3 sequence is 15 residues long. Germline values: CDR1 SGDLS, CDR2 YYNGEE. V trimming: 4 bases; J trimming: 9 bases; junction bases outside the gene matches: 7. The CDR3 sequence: CASSPTSGGAVEQFF. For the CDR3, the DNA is TGTGCCAGCAGCCCTACTAGCGGGGGGGCGGTTGAGCAGTTCTTC.

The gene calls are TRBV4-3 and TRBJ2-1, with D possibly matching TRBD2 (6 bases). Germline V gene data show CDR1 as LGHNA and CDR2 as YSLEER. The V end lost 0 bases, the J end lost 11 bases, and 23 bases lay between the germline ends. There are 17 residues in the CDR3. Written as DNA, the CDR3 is TGCGCCAGCAGCCAAGATTTCGGCGGGGCCTTTTCGGGAAAGCAGTTCTTC. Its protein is CASSQDFGGAFSGKQFF.

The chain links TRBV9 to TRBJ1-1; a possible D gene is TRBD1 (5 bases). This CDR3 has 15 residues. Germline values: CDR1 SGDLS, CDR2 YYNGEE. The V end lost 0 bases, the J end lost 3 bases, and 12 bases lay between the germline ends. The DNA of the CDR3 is TGTGCCAGCAGCGTAGGTTTCCGGGACGACACTGAAGCTTTCTTT. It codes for CASSVGFRDDTEAFF.

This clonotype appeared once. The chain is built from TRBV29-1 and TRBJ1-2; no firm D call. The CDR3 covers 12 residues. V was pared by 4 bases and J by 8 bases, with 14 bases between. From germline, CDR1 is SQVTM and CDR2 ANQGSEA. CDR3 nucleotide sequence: TGCAGCGTTGTTGTGGGCCCGGGCGGCTACACCTTC. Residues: CSVVVGPGGYTF.

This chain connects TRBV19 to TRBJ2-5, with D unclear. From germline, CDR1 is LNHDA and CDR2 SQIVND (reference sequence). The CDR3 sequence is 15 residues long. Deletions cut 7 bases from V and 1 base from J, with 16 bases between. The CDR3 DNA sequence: TGTGCCAGTACCTCAAATAGGGCCAGCCAAGAGACCCAGTACTTC. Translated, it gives CASTSNRASQETQYF. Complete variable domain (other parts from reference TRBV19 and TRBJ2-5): DGGITQSPKYLFRKEGQNVTLSCEQNLNHDAMYWYRQDPGQGLRLIYYSQIVNDFQKGDIAEGYSVSREKKESFPLTVTSAQKNPTAFYLCASTSNRASQETQYFGPGTRLLVL.

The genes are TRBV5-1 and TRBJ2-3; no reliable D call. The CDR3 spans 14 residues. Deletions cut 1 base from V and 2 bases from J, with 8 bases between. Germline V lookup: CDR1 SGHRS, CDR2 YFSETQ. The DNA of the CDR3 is TGCGCCAGCAGCTTGTTAAATCCCACAGATACGCAGTATTTT. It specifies CASSLLNPTDTQYF.

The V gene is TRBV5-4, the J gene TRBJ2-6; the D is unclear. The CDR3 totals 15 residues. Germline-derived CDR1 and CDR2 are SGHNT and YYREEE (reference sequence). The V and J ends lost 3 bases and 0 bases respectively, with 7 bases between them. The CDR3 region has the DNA TGTGCCAGCAGCTCCGCCCTCTCTGGGGCCAACGTCCTGACTTTC. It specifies CASSSALSGANVLTF. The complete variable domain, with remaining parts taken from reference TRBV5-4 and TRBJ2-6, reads ETGVTQSPTHLIKTRGQQVTLRCSSQSGHNTVSWYQQALGQGPQFIFQYYREEENGRGNFPPRFSGLQFPNYSSELNVNALELDDSALYLCASSSALSGANVLTFGAGSRLTVL.

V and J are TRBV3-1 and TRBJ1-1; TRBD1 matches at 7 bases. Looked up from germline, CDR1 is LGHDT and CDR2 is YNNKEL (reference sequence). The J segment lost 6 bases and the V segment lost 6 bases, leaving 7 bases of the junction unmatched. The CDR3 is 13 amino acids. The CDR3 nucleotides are TGTGCCAGCAGTCGCCTCAGGGGGGCTGAAGCTTTCTTT. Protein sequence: CASSRLRGAEAFF.

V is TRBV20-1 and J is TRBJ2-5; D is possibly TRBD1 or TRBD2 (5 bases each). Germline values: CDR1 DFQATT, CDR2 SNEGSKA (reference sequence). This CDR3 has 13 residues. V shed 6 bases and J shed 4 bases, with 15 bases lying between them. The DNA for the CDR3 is TGCAGTGCCCCAAGGGGCCGGGGAGAGACCCAGTACTTC. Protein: CSAPRGRGETQYF.

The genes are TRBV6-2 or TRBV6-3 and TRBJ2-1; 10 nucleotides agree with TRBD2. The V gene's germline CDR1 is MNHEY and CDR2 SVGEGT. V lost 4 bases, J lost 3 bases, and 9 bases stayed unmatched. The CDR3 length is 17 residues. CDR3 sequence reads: CASSSYWASGGYNEQFF. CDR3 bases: TGTGCCAGCAGTTCCTATTGGGCTAGCGGGGGCTACAATGAGCAGTTCTTC.

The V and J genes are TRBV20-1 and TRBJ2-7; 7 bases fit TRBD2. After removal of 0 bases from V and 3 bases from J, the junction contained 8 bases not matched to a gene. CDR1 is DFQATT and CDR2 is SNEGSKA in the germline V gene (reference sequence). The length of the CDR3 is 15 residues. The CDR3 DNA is TGCAGTGCTAGAGATTTCCGCGGGGGAGACTACGAGCAGTACTTC. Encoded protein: CSARDFRGGDYEQYF.